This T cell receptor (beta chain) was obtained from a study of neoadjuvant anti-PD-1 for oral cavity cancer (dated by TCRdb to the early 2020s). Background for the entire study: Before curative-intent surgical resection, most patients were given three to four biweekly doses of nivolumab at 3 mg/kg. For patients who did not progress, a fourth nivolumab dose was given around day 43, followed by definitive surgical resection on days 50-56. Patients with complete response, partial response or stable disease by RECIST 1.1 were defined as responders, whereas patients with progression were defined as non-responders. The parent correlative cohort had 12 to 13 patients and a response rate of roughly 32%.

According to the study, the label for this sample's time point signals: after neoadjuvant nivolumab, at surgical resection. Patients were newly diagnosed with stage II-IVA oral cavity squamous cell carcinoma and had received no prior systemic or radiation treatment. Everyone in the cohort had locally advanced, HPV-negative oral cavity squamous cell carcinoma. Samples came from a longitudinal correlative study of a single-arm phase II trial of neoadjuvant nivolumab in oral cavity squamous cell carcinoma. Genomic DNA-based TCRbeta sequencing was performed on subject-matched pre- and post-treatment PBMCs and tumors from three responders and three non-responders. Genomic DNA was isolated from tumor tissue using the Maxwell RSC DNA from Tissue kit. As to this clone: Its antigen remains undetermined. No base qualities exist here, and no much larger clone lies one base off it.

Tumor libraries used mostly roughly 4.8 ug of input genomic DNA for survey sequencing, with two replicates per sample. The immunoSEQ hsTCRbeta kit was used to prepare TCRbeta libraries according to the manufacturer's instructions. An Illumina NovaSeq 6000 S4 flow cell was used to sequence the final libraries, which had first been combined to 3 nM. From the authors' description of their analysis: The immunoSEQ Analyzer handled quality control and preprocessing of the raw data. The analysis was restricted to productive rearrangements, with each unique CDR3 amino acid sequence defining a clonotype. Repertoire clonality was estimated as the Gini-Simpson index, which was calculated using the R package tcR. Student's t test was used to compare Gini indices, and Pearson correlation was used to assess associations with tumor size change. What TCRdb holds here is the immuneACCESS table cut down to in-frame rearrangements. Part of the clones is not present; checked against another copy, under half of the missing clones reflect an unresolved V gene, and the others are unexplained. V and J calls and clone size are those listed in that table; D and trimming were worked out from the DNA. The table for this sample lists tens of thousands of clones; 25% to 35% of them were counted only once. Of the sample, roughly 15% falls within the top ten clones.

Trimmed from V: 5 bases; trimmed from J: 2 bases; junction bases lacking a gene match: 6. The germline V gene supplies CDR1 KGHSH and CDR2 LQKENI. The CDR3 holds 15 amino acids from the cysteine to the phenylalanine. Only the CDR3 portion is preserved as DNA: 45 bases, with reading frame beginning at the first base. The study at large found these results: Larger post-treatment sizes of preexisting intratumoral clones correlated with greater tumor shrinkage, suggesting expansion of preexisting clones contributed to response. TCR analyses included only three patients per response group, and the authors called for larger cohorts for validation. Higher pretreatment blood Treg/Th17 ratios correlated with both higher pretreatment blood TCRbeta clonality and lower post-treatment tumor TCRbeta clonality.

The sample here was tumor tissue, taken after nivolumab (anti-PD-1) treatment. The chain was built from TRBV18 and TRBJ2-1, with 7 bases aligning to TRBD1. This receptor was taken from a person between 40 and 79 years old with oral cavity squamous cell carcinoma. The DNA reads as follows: TGTGCCAGCTCATCTCCCGGGACAGCCTACAATGAGCAGTTCTTC. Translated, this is CASSSPGTAYNEQFF.